Below, one T cell receptor beta chain is given with its context. The source of the sample is a study of monozygotic twins with inflammatory bowel disease. TCRdb re-called the 5' RACE reads, yielding one record per CDR3 amino acid sequence without DNA. Here the sample table reports nearly 450,000 distinct CDR3 sequences. The sample consisted of blood. This clonotype was obtained from a human donor with ulcerative colitis or Crohn's disease, or a healthy co-twin of an affected twin (not recorded which).

This CDR3 is CASSLFRPPDTQYF. The chain has TRBV7-2 and TRBJ2-3. The CDR3 totals 14 residues. The germline gives CDR1 SGHTA, CDR2 FQGNSA.